Listed below are T cell receptor beta chains from one sample, sequenced in a study of breast tumors, draining lymph nodes, adjacent tissues. MiXCR was run by TCRdb on the multiplex PCR reads, yielding one entry per CDR3 protein. This sample yields approximately 140,000 distinct CDR3 sequences, of which about 31% are seen a single time; less than 2.5% belongs to the top ten. The material sequenced was axillary lymph node tissue. The receptors stem from a female donor with breast cancer. Some clones in this sample may be carry-over from other donors' samples. CDR3s include the opening cysteine and the closing phenylalanine or tryptophan. The D gene is left open where the match is weak. Size is omitted from some rows. Given values are once, few, many or a class for expanded clones.

j_gene,v_gene,abundance,d_gene,CDR3aa,CDR3nt
TRBJ1-1,TRBV24-1,NA,NA,CATSGGGMNTEAFF,TGTGCCACCAGTGGTGGAGGCATGAACACTGAAGCTTTCTTT
TRBJ1-6,TRBV20-1,many,NA,CSARDISGGAYSPLHF,TGCAGTGCTAGAGACATTAGTGGGGGCGCTTATTCACCCCTCCACTTT
TRBJ2-2,TRBV15,many,TRBD2,CATSRVSSLAGVRTGELFF,TGTGCCACCAGCAGAGTCTCAAGTCTAGCGGGGGTGAGAACCGGGGAGCTGTTTTTT
TRBJ2-2,TRBV5-8,NA,NA,CASSPGAVTGELFF,TGTGCCAGCAGCCCGGGGGCTGTGACAGGGGAGCTGTTTTTT
TRBJ2-1,TRBV20-1,many,TRBD2,CSASSPLAGGTSEQFF,TGCAGTGCTAGTTCTCCCTTAGCGGGGGGGACCAGTGAGCAGTTCTTC
TRBJ2-2,TRBV20-1,many,NA,CSALQELNTGELFF,TGCAGTGCCTTACAGGAACTAAACACCGGGGAGCTGTTTTTT
TRBJ2-7,TRBV20-1,many,NA,CTLRSGYEQYF,TGCACCCTCCGTAGTGGCTACGAGCAGTACTTC
TRBJ2-5,TRBV29-1,NA,TRBD2,CSVEPGGGVWGTQYF,TGCAGCGTTGAACCGGGGGGGGGGGTTTGGGGGACCCAGTACTTC
TRBJ2-5,TRBV5-6,many,TRBD1,CASSPRTGKETQYF,TGTGCCAGCAGCCCACGGACAGGGAAAGAGACCCAGTACTTC
TRBJ1-4,TRBV15,NA,NA,CATSRGGGEKLFF,TGTGCCACCAGCAGAGGAGGGGGTGAAAAACTGTTTTTT
TRBJ2-5,TRBV4-1,many,TRBD1,CASSQASGQPQETQYF,TGCGCCAGCAGCCAAGCCTCGGGACAGCCCCAAGAGACCCAGTACTTC
TRBJ2-1,TRBV6-6,NA,NA,CASSHGTGAAEQFF,TGTGCCAGCAGTCACGGTACGGGGGCGGCGGAGCAGTTCTTC
TRBJ2-7,TRBV20-1,many,TRBD2,CSAVTSGGRTRYEQYF,TGCAGTGCAGTAACTAGCGGGGGCCGGACTCGCTACGAGCAGTACTTC
TRBJ1-6,TRBV11-2,many,NA,CASSLGRVNSPLHF,TGTGCCAGCAGCTTGGGCAGGGTGAATTCACCCCTCCACTTT
TRBJ2-2,TRBV4-1,NA,TRBD1,CASRLSPGQGLGNTGELFF,TGCGCCAGCAGACTCTCCCCGGGACAGGGCTTGGGGAACACCGGGGAGCTGTTTTTT
TRBJ1-5,TRBV3-1,many,NA,CASSFRGNQPQHF,TGTGCCAGCAGCTTTAGGGGCAATCAGCCCCAGCATTTT
TRBJ2-5,TRBV2,NA,NA,CAIQTEFQEAQYF,TGTGCCATCCAAACAGAATTCCAAGAGGCCCAGTACTTC
TRBJ2-1,TRBV7-2,many,TRBD2,CASSLALWASGHNEQFF,TGTGCCAGCAGCTTAGCGCTCTGGGCTAGCGGGCACAATGAGCAGTTCTTC
TRBJ2-2,TRBV2,many,NA,CASSNTGYGATGELFF,TGTGCCAGCAGCAATACAGGGTACGGTGCCACCGGGGAGCTGTTTTTT
TRBJ2-3,TRBV24-1,NA,TRBD2,CATSFRGELQDTQYF,TGTGCCACCAGTTTTCGGGGGGAACTTCAAGATACGCAGTATTTT
TRBJ2-1,TRBV6-6,many,NA,CASRQTGLYNEQFF,TGTGCCAGCAGGCAGACAGGACTGTACAATGAGCAGTTCTTC
TRBJ2-5,TRBV5-5,NA,NA,CASSRVGDRETQYF,TGTGCCAGCAGTCGGGTTGGGGATCGGGAGACCCAGTACTTC
TRBJ1-6,TRBV19,NA,TRBD1,CASSIDDRGQGTRSPLHF,TGTGCCAGTAGTATAGATGATCGGGGACAGGGGACGCGCTCACCCCTCCACTTT
TRBJ2-7,TRBV7-9,few,TRBD2,CASSNRHLGEGEQYF,TGTGCCAGCAGCAATCGACACCTCGGGGAGGGCGAGCAGTACTTC
TRBJ2-3,TRBV6-5,many,NA,CASSYSQYTDTQYF,TGTGCCAGCAGTTACTCGCAGTACACAGATACGCAGTATTTT
TRBJ2-7,TRBV12-3/TRBV12-4,NA,NA,CASSFRNSYEQYF,TGCGCCAGCAGTTTCAGAAACTCCTACGAGCAGTACTTC
TRBJ1-2,TRBV5-6,many,NA,CASSKRTDYGYTF,TGTGCCAGCAGCAAGAGGACGGACTATGGCTACACCTTC
TRBJ2-5,TRBV10-1,NA,NA,CASSDGLEGETQYF,TGCGCCAGCAGTGATGGCTTGGAGGGGGAGACCCAGTACTTC
TRBJ2-1,TRBV2,many,NA,CASRRQRGYNEQFF,TGTGCCAGCAGGCGGCAAAGAGGGTACAATGAGCAGTTCTTC
TRBJ2-3,TRBV6-2/TRBV6-3,many,NA,CASSPTEDTQYF,TGTGCCAGCAGTCCGACTGAGGATACGCAGTATTTT
TRBJ2-7,TRBV7-3,many,NA,CASSLAGSYEQYF,TGTGCCAGCAGCCTGGCAGGGTCGTACGAGCAGTACTTC
TRBJ2-1,TRBV20-1,many,TRBD1,CSARALGDRVGNEQFF,TGCAGTGCTAGAGCCTTGGGGGACAGGGTAGGCAATGAGCAGTTCTTC
TRBJ1-5,TRBV6-2/TRBV6-3,many,NA,CASSYSSLNQPQHF,TGTGCCAGCAGTTACTCGTCGTTAAATCAGCCCCAGCATTTT
TRBJ1-1,TRBV19,NA,NA,CASSANWGTEAFF,TGTGCCAGTAGTGCGAACTGGGGCACTGAAGCTTTCTTT
TRBJ1-1,TRBV2,NA,NA,CASSSGTFEAFF,TGTGCCAGCAGTTCCGGGACCTTCGAAGCTTTCTTT
TRBJ1-2,TRBV14,many,NA,CASSRRERLRGYTF,TGTGCCAGCAGCCGAAGAGAGAGGTTGCGCGGCTACACCTTC
TRBJ2-3,TRBV5-1,many,NA,CASSFGQSTDTQYF,TGCGCCAGCAGCTTTGGACAGAGCACAGATACGCAGTATTTT
TRBJ2-1,TRBV20-1,NA,TRBD1,CSARDDRVRFF,TGCAGTGCTAGAGATGACAGGGTTCGGTTCTTC
TRBJ1-4,TRBV5-1,many,NA,CASSLEALSGEKLFF,TGCGCCAGCAGCTTGGAAGCCCTTTCGGGGGAAAAACTGTTTTTT
TRBJ1-5,TRBV6-6,NA,NA,CAGSHSGITSNQPQHF,TGTGCCGGCAGTCACTCAGGGATTACTAGCAATCAGCCCCAGCATTTT
TRBJ2-7,TRBV4-3,NA,TRBD1,CASSLSPGQAGGYEQYF,TGCGCCAGCAGCCTCTCCCCGGGACAGGCCGGCGGGTACGAGCAGTACTTC
TRBJ1-1,TRBV2,NA,TRBD1,CASSEIATGGAGTEAFF,TGTGCCAGCAGTGAAATAGCGACAGGGGGCGCCGGCACTGAAGCTTTCTTT
TRBJ2-7,TRBV3-1,many,TRBD1,CASSPRRTGSNEQYF,TGTGCCAGCAGCCCCAGGCGGACAGGCTCAAACGAGCAGTACTTC
TRBJ2-5,TRBV20-1,medium-sized,NA,CSVSGPQETQYF,TGCAGTGTCTCCGGTCCGCAAGAGACCCAGTACTTC
TRBJ2-2,TRBV5-4,many,NA,CASSPSRQGGNTGELFF,TGTGCCAGCAGCCCGAGTAGGCAGGGCGGGAACACCGGGGAGCTGTTTTTT
TRBJ2-1,TRBV6-2/TRBV6-3,many,TRBD1,CASSWIIRRTGFNEQFF,TGTGCCAGCAGTTGGATAATAAGGAGGACAGGGTTCAATGAGCAGTTCTTC
TRBJ1-4,TRBV3-1,many,TRBD1,CASSRGGRPNEKLFF,TGTGCCAGCAGTAGAGGGGGCAGACCTAATGAAAAACTGTTTTTT
TRBJ2-5,TRBV24-1,NA,NA,CATSDQSEGQGTQYF,TGTGCCACCAGTGATCAGAGCGAGGGCCAGGGGACCCAGTACTTC
TRBJ2-7,TRBV5-5,many,NA,CASSLAPDSIYEQYF,TGTGCCAGCAGCTTGGCTCCAGACTCCATATACGAGCAGTACTTC
TRBJ2-5,TRBV20-1,once,TRBD2,CSARFPGLAGTLKTQYF,TGCAGTGCTAGATTCCCAGGACTAGCGGGGACCTTGAAGACCCAGTACTTC
TRBJ1-6,TRBV7-9,NA,NA,CASSFYICSARSQTQTNSPLHF,NA